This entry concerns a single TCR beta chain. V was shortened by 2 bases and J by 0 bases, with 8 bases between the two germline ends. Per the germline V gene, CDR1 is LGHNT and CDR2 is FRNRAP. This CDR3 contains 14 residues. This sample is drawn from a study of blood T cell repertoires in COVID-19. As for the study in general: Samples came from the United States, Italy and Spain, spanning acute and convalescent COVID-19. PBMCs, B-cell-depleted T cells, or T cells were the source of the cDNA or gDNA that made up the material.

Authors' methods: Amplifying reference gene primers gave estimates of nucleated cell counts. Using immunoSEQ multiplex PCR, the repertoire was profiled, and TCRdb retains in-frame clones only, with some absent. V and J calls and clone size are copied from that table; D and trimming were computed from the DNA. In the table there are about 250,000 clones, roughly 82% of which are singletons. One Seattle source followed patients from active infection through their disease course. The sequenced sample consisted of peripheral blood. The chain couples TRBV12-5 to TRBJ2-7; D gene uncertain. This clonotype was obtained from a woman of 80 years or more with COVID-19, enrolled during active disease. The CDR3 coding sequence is TGTGCTAGTGGTTTGTGCCAGATCTCCTACGAGCAGTACGTC. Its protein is CASGLCQISYEQYV.